Listed here are 32 T cell receptor beta chains from one sample, sequenced in a study of T-cell memory formation after mild COVID-19. TCRdb used MiXCR to reprocess the 5' RACE reads, holding one entry per CDR3 protein. Of 140,000 to 150,000 distinct CDR3 sequences listed, approximately 5.7% are singletons. Sequencing was performed on PBMCs or a T cell subset sorted from them (not recorded which). Receptors were obtained from an adult woman who had mild COVID-19 (a few samples of this study predate the infection). Cell type and time point are not known.

The chain combines TRBV5-1 with TRBJ1-1; TRBD1 might be the D (6 bases). V dropped 0 bases and J dropped 3 bases, with 21 bases sitting between them. Germline CDR1 is SGHRS and CDR2 is YFSETQ. This CDR3 comprises 18 residues. The DNA for the CDR3 is TGCGCCAGCAGCTTGGCCAACAGGGCCGAGTGGGGAGACACTGAAGCTTTCTTT. Its translation: CASSLANRAEWGDTEAFF.

This clonotype was seen more than once but under ten times. The V gene is TRBV6-2 or TRBV6-3, the J gene TRBJ2-7; D not resolved. V gave up 5 bases and J gave up 1 base, with 12 bases separating them. This CDR3 spans 14 amino acids. In germline, CDR1 is MNHEY, CDR2 SVGEGT. In DNA, the CDR3 is TGTGCCAGCAGTCCTTCTGGGCTATCCTACGAGCAGTACTTC. Protein: CASSPSGLSYEQYF.

V is TRBV4-1 and J is TRBJ2-7, with D perhaps matching TRBD1 (6 bases). The CDR3 extends over 15 amino acids. V was pared by 1 base and J by 2 bases, with 12 bases between. Germline values: CDR1 MGHRA, CDR2 YSYEKL. This chain's CDR3 is CASSQGQGGTYEQYF. In DNA form, the CDR3 reads TGCGCCAGCAGCCAAGGTCAAGGGGGTACCTACGAGCAGTACTTC.

This clonotype was recorded at least ten times. The genes are TRBV5-1 and TRBJ2-5; TRBD1 matches 9 bases. The CDR3 is 15 residues long. Germline V gene lookup returns CDR1 SGHRS and CDR2 YFSETQ. After removal of 3 bases from V and 5 bases from J, the junction contained 8 bases not matched to a gene. CDR3 sequence: CASSSNRGQVETQYF. The CDR3 DNA is TGCGCCAGCAGCTCAAACAGGGGGCAGGTGGAGACCCAGTACTTC.

The chain's CDR3 is CASSLSGVHTQYF. The CDR3 DNA reads as TGTGCCAGCAGCTTATCAGGGGTTCATACGCAGTATTTT. The J gene is TRBJ2-3, the V gene TRBV7-9, with a possible D match to TRBD1 (6 bases). The CDR3 sequence is 13 residues long. The V gene's germline CDR1 is SEHNR and CDR2 FQNEAQ (reference sequence). V lost 2 bases, J lost 7 bases, and 10 bases lay in between.

This clonotype occurred many times. This sequence joins TRBV20-1 and TRBJ1-1; 11 nucleotides match TRBD1. This CDR3 contains 16 residues. The V and J ends lost 5 bases and 2 bases, in that order; junction bases with no gene match: 10. Germline CDR1 DFQATT, CDR2 SNEGSKA (reference sequence). The CDR3 bases are TGCAGTGCTGGACAGGGGGCGAAGGGGATAAACACTGAAGCTTTCTTT. This encodes CSAGQGAKGINTEAFF.

This clonotype was observed at least ten times. CDR3 in amino acids: CASSLGHRDIVTDTQYF. The CDR3 nucleotides read TGCGCCAGCAGCTTGGGCCACCGGGACATTGTCACAGATACGCAGTATTTT. The chain links TRBV5-1 to TRBJ2-3; the D gene is possibly TRBD1 (6 bases). Trimming cost V 0 bases and J 2 bases, with 16 bases left between them. CDR1 SGHRS and CDR2 YFSETQ come from the germline V gene. The CDR3 sequence is 17 residues long.

This clonotype was seen at least ten times. The chain has TRBV20-1 and TRBJ1-1; D is undetermined. CDR1 is DFQATT and CDR2 is SNEGSKA in the germline V gene (reference sequence). CDR3 length equals 16 residues. The V end was cut by 4 bases, the J end by 0 bases, with 18 bases between. The CDR3 protein is CSAILGNLFLNTEAFF. As DNA, the CDR3 is TGCAGTGCTATTTTGGGGAACCTATTTCTGAACACTGAAGCTTTCTTT.

This clonotype appeared many times. This rearrangement joins TRBV12-3 or TRBV12-4 to TRBJ2-7; the match to TRBD2 covers 13 bases. The junction had 9 bases not matched to a gene; V was cut back by 5 bases and J by 8 bases. This CDR3 has 15 residues. Written as DNA, the CDR3 is TGTGCCAGCAGTCCCCGGACTAGCGGGAGTTTCAAGCAGTACTTC. It is translated as CASSPRTSGSFKQYF.

The chain has TRBV5-6 and TRBJ2-2; the match to TRBD2 covers 9 bases. Germline V gene sequence: CDR1 SGHDT, CDR2 YYEEEE. This CDR3 has 18 amino acids. With 0 bases clipped from V and 7 bases from J, the junction kept 13 bases outside the gene matches. The DNA for the CDR3 is TGTGCCAGCAGCTTGGTGGATAGCGGGAGAAGCAGCGGCGGGGAGCTGTTTTTT. Its translation is CASSLVDSGRSSGGELFF. Together with reference TRBV5-6 and TRBJ2-2, the CDR3 gives the full variable domain: DAGVTQSPTHLIKTRGQQVTLRCSPKSGHDTVSWYQQALGQGPQFIFQYYEEEERQRGNFPDRFSGHQFPNYSSELNVNALLLGDSALYLCASSLVDSGRSSGGELFFGEGSRLTVL.

Notes on this clonotype: The junction differs from germline at one of its ends, possibly a read error. The chain links TRBV20-1 to TRBJ2-7; 10 bases agree with TRBD2. Looked up from germline, CDR1 is DFQATT and CDR2 is SNEGSKA (reference sequence). The CDR3 loop spans 14 amino acids. Here the CDR3 reads CSARGSSGGYEQYF. CDR3 DNA: TGCAGTGCCAGAGGGTCTAGCGGGGGCTACGAGCAGTACTTC.

This clonotype was counted a few times. The chain links TRBV20-1 to TRBJ1-1, with 7 bases aligning to TRBD1. Germline V lookup: CDR1 DFQATT, CDR2 SNEGSKA (reference sequence). V lost 8 bases to trimming and J lost 5 bases; unmatched junction nucleotides: 8. The CDR3 covers 12 residues. The CDR3 nucleotides are TGCAGTCCATACAGGGGCCGGACTGAAGCTTTCTTT. Amino acid sequence: CSPYRGRTEAFF.

The V call is TRBV29-1, the J call TRBJ2-3; D may be TRBD1 (6 bases). Per germline, CDR1 SQVTM and CDR2 ANQGSEA. Between the trimmed V and J ends, which lost 7 bases and 4 bases, there was a span of 15 bases. The CDR3 is made up of 13 amino acids. For the CDR3, the DNA is TGCAGCGGCACAGGGTATTACGCAGATACGCAGTATTTT. Translated: CSGTGYYADTQYF.

In its sample, this clonotype was seen a few times. J is TRBJ1-5 and V is TRBV12-3 or TRBV12-4, with D unclear. With 3 bases removed from V and 3 bases from J, the gap between germline ends came to 15 bases. The CDR3 spans 16 residues. The CDR3: CASSFGSPSLNQPQHF. DNA for the CDR3: TGTGCCAGCAGTTTTGGATCCCCCAGTCTCAATCAGCCCCAGCATTTT.

This clonotype has only a few counts. This chain's CDR3 is CASSLSHSTEAFF. The CDR3 DNA is TGTGCCAGCAGCCTCTCCCACAGCACTGAAGCTTTCTTT. The chain carries TRBV7-9 and TRBJ1-1, with D hard to call. The V end was cut by 5 bases, the J end by 4 bases, with 11 bases between. Germline values: CDR1 SEHNR, CDR2 FQNEAQ (reference sequence). The CDR3 loop spans 13 amino acids.

The CDR3, as DNA: TGTGCCAGCACTACCTGGTCAGGCCAAGAGACCCAGTACTTC. Translating it yields CASTTWSGQETQYF. This rearrangement joins TRBV12-3 or TRBV12-4 to TRBJ2-5; D gene uncertain. V was trimmed by 7 bases and J by 1 base, leaving 13 bases between them. The length of the CDR3 is 14 residues.

This clonotype was found many times. The V and J genes are TRBV20-1 and TRBJ2-3; D might be TRBD2 (5 bases). This CDR3 spans 15 amino acids. Germline V CDR1 and CDR2: DFQATT, SNEGSKA (reference sequence). Trimming cost V 0 bases and J 2 bases, with 12 bases left between them. The DNA for the CDR3 is TGCAGTGCTAGAGATCGGCTAGCCCCCACAGATACGCAGTATTTT. This encodes CSARDRLAPTDTQYF.

V gene TRBV2 combines with J gene TRBJ2-7, with 7 bases aligning to TRBD2. The CDR3 totals 17 residues. J gave up 0 bases and V 1 base, and 9 bases lay outside the gene matches. Germline values: CDR1 SNHLY, CDR2 FYNNEI. CDR3 in amino acids: CASSEVGPGGFSYEQYF. The CDR3 DNA sequence: TGTGCCAGCAGTGAAGTGGGGCCGGGAGGATTCTCCTACGAGCAGTACTTC.

This clonotype has more than one count but fewer than ten. V usage is TRBV4-3 and J usage is TRBJ1-2; no clear D. The CDR3 has 15 amino acids. The V end was cut by 4 bases, the J end by 3 bases, with 15 bases between. Germline lookup yields CDR1 LGHNA and CDR2 YSLEER. Here the CDR3 DNA reads TGCGCCAGCAGCCCCGGGCGGGGTTGGGACTATGGCTACACCTTC. It translates to CASSPGRGWDYGYTF.

V and J are TRBV3-1 and TRBJ2-1; D is unresolved. Trimming left V 1 base short and J 3 bases short, with 10 bases between. Germline CDR1 LGHDT, CDR2 YNNKEL (reference sequence). The CDR3 runs to 15 residues. The DNA for the CDR3 is TGTGCCAGCAGCCAAGCTCAAGGCTACTACAATGAGCAGTTCTTC. Its protein is CASSQAQGYYNEQFF.

This clonotype showed up just a few times. The J gene is TRBJ2-1, the V gene TRBV25-1; D not resolved. This CDR3 spans 11 amino acids. V dropped 4 bases and J dropped 7 bases, with 5 bases sitting between them. Germline CDR1 and CDR2: MGHDK and SYGVNS. The CDR3 reads CASSALNEQFF. DNA of the CDR3: TGTGCCAGCAGTGCCTTGAATGAGCAGTTCTTC.

This clonotype was seen many times. V is TRBV12-3 or TRBV12-4 and J is TRBJ1-5, with a weak D call TRBD1 (5 bases). Trimming pared 5 bases from V and 0 bases from J, leaving 11 bases between. The CDR3 runs to 15 residues. The CDR3 sequence is CASSGGPYSNQPQHF. The CDR3 DNA reads TGTGCCAGCAGTGGGGGACCTTATAGCAATCAGCCCCAGCATTTT.

The V gene is TRBV14, the J gene TRBJ2-1; 7 bases are a match to TRBD2. This CDR3 contains 16 residues. V was pared by 1 base and J by 11 bases, with 14 bases of the junction left unmatched. Germline V gene lookup returns CDR1 SGHDN and CDR2 FVKESK. CDR3 in amino acids: CASSQAYPGLSVKQFF. The DNA for the CDR3 is TGTGCCAGCAGCCAAGCTTACCCGGGACTATCGGTAAAGCAGTTCTTC.

The chain links TRBV4-2 to TRBJ2-1; TRBD2 matches 8 bases. J lost 9 bases, V lost 3 bases, and 10 bases had no gene match. This CDR3 contains 15 residues. Germline V lookup: CDR1 LGHNA, CDR2 YNFKEQ. The CDR3 spells CASSQSGSRFGEQFF. The CDR3, as DNA: TGTGCCAGCAGCCAGAGCGGGAGTCGGTTTGGTGAGCAGTTCTTC.

This chain uses TRBV2 with TRBJ2-1; D tentatively fits TRBD1 or TRBD2 (5 bases each). CDR1 SNHLY and CDR2 FYNNEI come from the germline V gene. The CDR3 has 15 amino acids. V lost 6 bases, J lost 6 bases, and 18 bases lay in between. CDR3 amino acids: CASSLGLGDGNEQFF. CDR3 nucleotides: TGTGCCAGCAGCCTGGGTCTTGGGGACGGCAATGAGCAGTTCTTC.

The chain joins TRBV11-1 to TRBJ2-1; D unresolved. This CDR3 is built from 11 residues. Trimming removed 5 bases from V and 8 bases from J, with 7 bases in between. Germline CDR1 reads SGHAT; CDR2 reads FQDESV (reference sequence). CDR3 DNA: TGTGCCAGCAGCCTATCCGATGAGCAGTTCTTC. It codes for CASSLSDEQFF.

This clonotype came up many times. CDR3 loop: CASSLVGGATDTQYF. In nucleotides, the CDR3 is TGTGCCAGCAGCTTAGTCGGCGGAGCCACAGATACGCAGTATTTT. The chain carries TRBV7-2 and TRBJ2-3, with D unresolved. From germline, CDR1 is SGHTA and CDR2 FQGNSA. There are 15 residues in the CDR3. Trimming pared 1 base from V and 2 bases from J, leaving 10 bases between.

With respect to this clonotype: Lacking the conserved final phenylalanine or tryptophan, this CDR3 likely reflects a read error. The rearrangement joins TRBV3-1 to TRBJ1-1; tentative D call: TRBD1 (5 bases). The CDR3 length is 13 residues. CDR1 is LGHDT, CDR2 YNNKEL, per germline (reference sequence). V lost 1 base to trimming and J lost 10 bases, with 13 bases between them. For the CDR3, the DNA is TGTGCCAGCAGCCAAGTAGTTGGACACTCAGCTTTCTCT. It translates to CASSQVVGHSAFS.

This clonotype showed up just a few times. The CDR3 DNA is TGTGCCAGCAGCTCAACGACGGCCCAAGAGACCCAGTACTTC. Translated, it gives CASSSTTAQETQYF. V is TRBV7-6 and J is TRBJ2-5; D unclear. Germline V lookup: CDR1 SGHVS, CDR2 FNYEAQ. V lost 4 bases and J lost 1, with 10 bases in between. This CDR3 is 14 amino acids long.

The rearrangement uses TRBV4-1 and TRBJ2-7; 8 bases are a match to TRBD1. The CDR3 contains 14 residues. V lost 4 bases and J lost 9; bases outside the gene matches: 11. Germline lookup yields CDR1 MGHRA and CDR2 YSYEKL. The CDR3 DNA reads TGCGCCAGCAGCCCCGGGACAGGCCTCGGGGGGCAGTACTTC. Protein product: CASSPGTGLGGQYF.

The V call is TRBV12-3 or TRBV12-4, the J call TRBJ1-1; D is perhaps TRBD1 (6 bases). CDR3 length: 13 amino acids. V was pared by 6 bases and J by 4 bases, with 12 bases between. This chain's CDR3 is CASSRGGFTEAFF. CDR3 nucleotide sequence: TGTGCCAGCAGCCGCGGGGGCTTCACTGAAGCTTTCTTT.

This clonotype was observed many times. The V and J genes are TRBV6-2 or TRBV6-3 and TRBJ2-1, with TRBD2 matching 7 bases. Per the germline V gene, CDR1 is MNHEY and CDR2 is SVGEGT. J gave up 0 bases and V 5 bases, and 7 bases lay outside the gene matches. The CDR3 extends over 16 amino acids. CDR3 sequence (DNA): TGTGCCAGCAGTGATCCGGGAGGCGCCTCCTACAATGAGCAGTTCTTC. Translation: CASSDPGGASYNEQFF.